These 24 T cell receptor beta chains originate from one sample sequenced in a study of control samples from healthy donors and cancer patients. Measured with immunoSEQ multiplex PCR; TCRdb has only the in-frame clones, and not every one. The sample has 150,000 to 200,000 clones, around 88% seen once. Sequencing was done on a sample of blood. The receptors originated from a man aged 18 to 30 in good health.

V usage is TRBV5-1 and J usage is TRBJ2-5; D gene ambiguous. Trimming took 4 bases from V and 2 from J, leaving 6 bases between them. The CDR3 runs 12 residues. Germline V gene lookup returns CDR1 SGHRS and CDR2 YFSETQ. CDR3 bases: TGCGCCAGCAGCCCGGAACAAGAGACCCAGTACTTC. This codes for CASSPEQETQYF.

The chain uses TRBV2 and TRBJ1-4; 7 nucleotides match TRBD1. The V segment lost 7 bases and the J segment 8 bases; nucleotides outside the gene matches: 13. Looked up from germline, CDR1 is SNHLY and CDR2 is FYNNEI. The CDR3 spans 15 residues. CDR3 sequence (DNA): TGTGCCAGCAACGGAGACAGGGCGCGAGGGGAAAAACTGTTTTTT. Its translation is CASNGDRARGEKLFF.

V is TRBV9 and J is TRBJ2-1; a possible D gene is TRBD2 (6 bases). Per the germline V gene, CDR1 is SGDLS and CDR2 is YYNGEE. This CDR3 region has 14 residues. V was clipped by 3 bases and J by 0 bases, with 7 bases between them. The CDR3 here is CASSATSSYNEQFF. The CDR3, as DNA: TGTGCCAGCAGCGCGACTAGCTCCTACAATGAGCAGTTCTTC.

J is TRBJ1-2 and V is TRBV6-1; D not resolved. Trimming stripped 2 bases from V and 1 base from J, with 14 bases between. CDR1 is MNHNS and CDR2 is SASEGT in the germline V gene. The CDR3 loop spans 16 amino acids. CDR3 nucleotides: TGTGCCAGCAGTGAATATCCGTCCAGTTTTAACTATGGCTACACCTTC. It encodes CASSEYPSSFNYGYTF.

The chain employs TRBV5-6 and TRBJ2-7, with D unclear. Germline V gene lookup returns CDR1 SGHDT and CDR2 YYEEEE. V was cut by 2 bases and J by 5 bases, with 14 bases left in between. CDR3 size: 14 residues. CDR3 DNA: TGTGCCAGCAGCTTTAACAGCCGGCGAGACGAGCAGTACTTC. Translation: CASSFNSRRDEQYF.

The rearrangement uses TRBV5-6 and TRBJ2-7, with TRBD1 matching 9 bases. This CDR3 contains 15 residues. The germline gives CDR1 SGHDT, CDR2 YYEEEE. The trim removed 1 base at V and 1 base at J, leaving 3 bases unmatched. Here the CDR3 DNA reads TGTGCCAGCAGCTTGTGGGACAGGGTTTCCTACGAGCAGTACTTC. This encodes CASSLWDRVSYEQYF.

The rearrangement uses TRBV28 and TRBJ1-1, with D perhaps TRBD1 (6 bases). The CDR3 has 14 amino acids. Germline CDR1 is MDHEN and CDR2 is SYDVKM. V lost 4 bases to trimming and J lost 1 base, with 10 bases between them. CDR3 sequence (DNA): TGTGCCAGCAGTTGGGACACCGGGAACACTGAAGCTTTCTTT. It yields the protein CASSWDTGNTEAFF.

This sequence joins TRBV28 and TRBJ2-7, with 7 bases aligning to TRBD2. After removal of 4 bases from V and 0 bases from J, the junction contained 6 bases not matched to a gene. Looked up from germline, CDR1 is MDHEN and CDR2 is SYDVKM. CDR3 length equals 15 residues. The CDR3 sequence: CASSSPSGISYEQYF. The CDR3 DNA sequence: TGTGCCAGCAGTTCCCCGAGCGGGATCTCCTACGAGCAGTACTTC.

The rearrangement uses TRBV19 and TRBJ1-2; D remains ambiguous. V was pared by 3 bases and J by 0 bases, with 14 bases between. CDR1 and CDR2 (germline): LNHDA, SQIVND (reference sequence). The CDR3 consists of 16 residues. Written as DNA, the CDR3 is TGTGCCAGTAGTATTTTCTTCGGCAGCTCTAACTATGGCTACACCTTC. This codes for CASSIFFGSSNYGYTF. The full variable domain, rest sourced from reference TRBV19 and TRBJ1-2, is DGGITQSPKYLFRKEGQNVTLSCEQNLNHDAMYWYRQDPGQGLRLIYYSQIVNDFQKGDIAEGYSVSREKKESFPLTVTSAQKNPTAFYLCASSIFFGSSNYGYTFGSGTRLTVV.

The rearrangement joins TRBV9 to TRBJ2-7; TRBD2 aligns across 10 bases. This CDR3 comprises 14 residues. Germline V gives CDR1 SGDLS, CDR2 YYNGEE. V was clipped by 0 bases and J by 4 bases; unmatched bases: 1. This CDR3 is CASSVASGGYEQYF. The DNA of the CDR3 is TGTGCCAGCAGCGTAGCTAGCGGGGGTTACGAGCAGTACTTC.

Comment on this clone: This specimen includes other DNA sequences encoding the same CDR3. CDR3 nucleotide sequence: TGTGCCAGCAGTTTGGGGAACACTGAAGCTTTCTTT. It is translated as CASSLGNTEAFF. The chain employs TRBV28 and TRBJ1-1; D is ambiguous. Looked up from germline, CDR1 is MDHEN and CDR2 is SYDVKM. The length of the CDR3 is 12 residues. V gave up 3 bases and J gave up 1 base, with 3 bases separating them.

The V call is TRBV19, the J call TRBJ1-6; no clear D gene. Per germline, CDR1 LNHDA and CDR2 SQIVND (reference sequence). V lost 2 bases to trimming and J lost 10 bases, with 15 bases between them. CDR3 length: 15 amino acids. CDR3 in amino acids: CASSISVPFGSPLHF. The CDR3 nucleotides read TGTGCCAGTAGTATATCTGTTCCCTTTGGATCACCCCTCCACTTT.

This clone was observed a single time. The V call is TRBV9, the J call TRBJ1-6; no firm D call. Per germline, CDR1 SGDLS and CDR2 YYNGEE. The CDR3 covers 13 residues. The V gene lost 0 bases and the J gene lost 13 bases, with 11 bases spanning the gap. CDR3 in DNA: TGTGCCAGCAGCGTAGACCTTAAATCTCCCCTCCACTTT. As protein: CASSVDLKSPLHF.

In the case of this clone: This sample also contains other DNA sequences that code for the same CDR3. This chain's CDR3 is CASSVDTNTEAFF. CDR3 in DNA: TGTGCCAGCAGCGTAGACACGAACACTGAAGCTTTCTTT. The chain carries TRBV9 and TRBJ1-1; D remains ambiguous. Trimming removed 0 bases from V and 1 base from J, with 4 bases in between. Germline CDR1 reads SGDLS; CDR2 reads YYNGEE. This CDR3 has 13 residues.

This clone was counted once. V usage is TRBV6-5 and J usage is TRBJ2-4; a weak D match, TRBD2 (6 bases). CDR1 MNHEY and CDR2 SVGAGI come from the germline V gene. V lost 0 bases, J lost 8 bases, and 8 bases lay in between. The CDR3 length is 13 residues. The CDR3 reads CASSYSTGDIQYF. The DNA of the CDR3 is TGTGCCAGCAGTTACTCGACGGGGGACATTCAGTACTTC.

The chain employs TRBV27 and TRBJ2-2; D may be TRBD1 or TRBD2 (5 bases each). This CDR3 is 15 amino acids long. Trimming took off 6 bases at V and 2 bases at J, with 13 bases between the two ends. The V gene's germline CDR1 is MNHEY and CDR2 SMNVEV (reference sequence). CDR3 residues: CASSPWGINTGELFF. The CDR3 nucleotides are TGTGCCAGCAGCCCCTGGGGGATTAACACCGGGGAGCTGTTTTTT.

The chain combines TRBV28 with TRBJ1-1; the match to TRBD1 covers 8 bases. The trim removed 6 bases at V and 7 bases at J, leaving 10 bases unmatched. Germline V gene data show CDR1 as MDHEN and CDR2 as SYDVKM. The CDR3 sequence is 14 residues long. The DNA of the CDR3 is TGTGCCAGCAGGGGGAGGACAGGGATCTATGAAGCTTTCTTT. It specifies CASRGRTGIYEAFF.

The chain couples TRBV5-1 to TRBJ2-5; tentative D call: TRBD2 (6 bases). The CDR3 has 14 residues. CDR1 and CDR2 from the germline V gene are SGHRS and YFSETQ. Trimming shortened V by 4 bases and J by 2 bases, and 12 bases separated the two germline ends. In DNA, the CDR3 is TGCGCCAGCAGCATGGGACTGGGGCAAGAGACCCAGTACTTC. Its protein product is CASSMGLGQETQYF. The whole variable domain, filled in from reference TRBV5-1 and TRBJ2-5, reads KAGVTQTPRYLIKTRGQQVTLSCSPISGHRSVSWYQQTPGQGLQFLFEYFSETQRNKGNFPGRFSGRQFSNSRSEMNVSTLELGDSALYLCASSMGLGQETQYFGPGTRLLVL.

This chain uses TRBV7-8 with TRBJ2-2, with D unresolved. Germline-derived CDR1 and CDR2 are SGHVS and FQNEAQ. The CDR3 is 14 amino acids. V dropped 5 bases and J dropped 4 bases, with 11 bases sitting between them. For the CDR3, the DNA is TGTGCCAGCAGCACCGAAGTGGTCACCGGGGAGCTGTTTTTT. It codes for CASSTEVVTGELFF. Together with reference TRBV7-8 and TRBJ2-2, the CDR3 gives the full variable domain: GAGVSQSPRYKVAKRGQDVALRCDPISGHVSLFWYQQALGQGPEFLTYFQNEAQLDKSGLPSDRFFAERPEGSVSTLKIQRTQQEDSAVYLCASSTEVVTGELFFGEGSRLTVL.

The V gene is TRBV28, the J gene TRBJ1-2; no firm D call. The CDR3 extends over 16 amino acids. Trimming cost V 7 bases and J 6 bases, with 24 bases left between them. The germline CDR1 and CDR2 sequences are MDHEN and SYDVKM. The CDR3 DNA reads as TGTGCCAGCACCCCGACTAGGGCAGATAGATGGGATGGCTACACCTTC. It specifies CASTPTRADRWDGYTF.

V usage is TRBV28 and J usage is TRBJ2-7; weak D call: TRBD1 (6 bases). CDR1 and CDR2 from the germline V gene are MDHEN and SYDVKM. V was pared by 3 bases and J by 1 base, with 19 bases between. The CDR3 is made up of 17 amino acids. This CDR3 is CASSFPGEQGGSYEQYF. The CDR3 DNA sequence: TGTGCCAGCAGTTTCCCAGGGGAACAGGGTGGGTCCTACGAGCAGTACTTC.

V usage is TRBV28 and J usage is TRBJ2-2; tentative D call: TRBD1 (6 bases). Germline CDR1 reads MDHEN; CDR2 reads SYDVKM. The CDR3 sequence is 15 residues long. V lost 4 bases and J 5 bases, leaving 14 bases between the germline ends. The CDR3: CASSSSSRGTGELFF. The CDR3 DNA sequence: TGTGCCAGCAGTTCGTCATCTAGGGGGACCGGGGAGCTGTTTTTT.

There are a few counts of this clone. The genes are TRBV18 and TRBJ2-2; D may be TRBD1 (6 bases). With 3 bases removed from V and 4 bases from J, the gap between germline ends came to 12 bases. Germline CDR1 reads KGHSH; CDR2 reads LQKENI. The CDR3 is 15 amino acids. CDR3 sequence (DNA): TGTGCCAGCTCACCCCAAGAGGGGGTCACCGGGGAGCTGTTTTTT. It encodes CASSPQEGVTGELFF. Filled out from reference TRBV18 and TRBJ2-2, the complete variable domain reads NAGVMQNPRHLVRRRGQEARLRCSPMKGHSHVYWYRQLPEEGLKFMVYLQKENIIDESGMPKERFSAEFPKEGPSILRIQQVVRGDSAAYFCASSPQEGVTGELFFGEGSRLTVL.

J is TRBJ1-1 and V is TRBV7-8; tentatively, D is TRBD1 (6 bases). V lost 8 bases, J lost 7 bases, and 14 bases lay in between. CDR1 and CDR2 (germline): SGHVS, FQNEAQ. This CDR3 has 12 amino acids. CDR3: CASLGGASEAFF. The CDR3, as DNA: TGTGCCAGCCTAGGGGGGGCCAGTGAAGCTTTCTTT.